This T cell receptor beta chain was sequenced in a study of T cells after yellow fever vaccination. TCRdb re-called the 5' RACE reads through MiXCR, storing one row per CDR3 protein. This sample has about 310,000 distinct CDR3 sequences, with roughly 3.5% found just once. There are 16 residues in the CDR3. V lost 0 bases and J lost 6; bases outside the gene matches: 8. Looked up from germline, CDR1 is SGHRS and CDR2 is YFSETQ. The material sequenced was PBMCs, taken on the day of the yellow fever booster vaccination. The chain links TRBV5-1 to TRBJ2-1; 8 bases are shared with TRBD1. The clonotype was recovered from a young man who received the YFV17D yellow fever vaccine. The CDR3 sequence is CASSLGPRTGTNEQFF. In DNA form, the CDR3 reads TGCGCCAGCAGCTTGGGCCCCAGGACAGGGACCAATGAGCAGTTCTTC.